A single sample is the source of the 24 T cell receptor beta chains below, sequenced in a study of cytomegalovirus exposure and HLA in healthy donors. Amplification used 60 Vbeta primers and 13 Jbeta primers. Assay: immunoSEQ multiplex PCR; the TCRdb copy retains only in-frame clones and omits some. Altogether approximately 110,000 clones are present, over 60% being singletons, with the ten largest covering around 8.4%. Sequenced: PBMCs. These receptors all come from a middle-aged man in good health and CMV-seropositive.

The rearrangement joins TRBV28 to TRBJ2-7, with D perhaps matching TRBD1 (5 bases). CDR1 is MDHEN and CDR2 is SYDVKM in the germline V gene. The CDR3 has 15 residues. The V end lost 7 bases, the J end lost 0 bases, and 16 bases lay between the germline ends. The CDR3 reads CASISRARSSYEQYF. The CDR3 DNA is TGTGCCAGCATTTCCAGGGCGAGAAGCTCCTACGAGCAGTACTTC.

This clone was detected a few times. This chain joins TRBV5-4 and TRBJ2-5; 8 nucleotides agree with TRBD1. Germline V lookup: CDR1 SGHNT, CDR2 YYREEE (reference sequence). CDR3 length: 14 residues. V shed 5 bases, J shed 1 base, and the junction held 4 bases outside the gene matches. CDR3 in DNA: TGTGCCAGCAGTTTCACAGGGGGCCAAGAGACCCAGTACTTC. It yields the protein CASSFTGGQETQYF.

This chain connects TRBV6-5 to TRBJ2-4; D is unresolved. V was cut by 10 bases and J by 6 bases, with 10 bases left in between. Germline V gene lookup returns CDR1 MNHEY and CDR2 SVGAGI. CDR3 length equals 11 residues. The DNA for the CDR3 is TGTGCCACCGCCAACGGAAACATTCAGTACTTC. This codes for CATANGNIQYF.

This clone occurred a few times. The chain couples TRBV7-3 to TRBJ2-1, with D hard to call. The CDR3 extends over 15 amino acids. The V end lost 2 bases, the J end lost 0 bases, and 8 bases lay between the germline ends. Per the germline V gene, CDR1 is SGHTA and CDR2 is FQGTGA. This CDR3 is CASSLGPSSYNEQFF. The CDR3 coding sequence is TGTGCCAGCAGCTTAGGCCCCAGCTCCTACAATGAGCAGTTCTTC.

The rearrangement links TRBV5-4 to TRBJ2-5, with 8 positions matching TRBD1. The germline V gene has CDR1 SGHNT and CDR2 YYREEE (reference sequence). The CDR3 spans 12 residues. The CDR3 sequence: CASTGDQETQYF. The CDR3 DNA reads TGTGCTTCGACAGGGGACCAAGAGACCCAGTACTTC.

This clone is a singleton in its sample. The chain recombines TRBV7-9 with TRBJ2-7; 13 bases are a match to TRBD2. This CDR3 comprises 18 residues. Germline V gives CDR1 SEHNR, CDR2 FQNEAQ (reference sequence). Losses at the gene ends were 5 bases for V and 0 bases for J; bases not matched to a gene: 10. The DNA for the CDR3 is TGTGCCAGCAGCCCGGGACTAGCGGGGCCTATTAGCTCCTACGAGCAGTACTTC. It codes for CASSPGLAGPISSYEQYF.

The genes are TRBV7-3 and TRBJ2-3; TRBD2 aligns across 7 bases. CDR1 is SGHTA and CDR2 is FQGTGA in the germline V gene. This CDR3 contains 14 residues. The trim removed 9 bases at V and 5 bases at J, leaving 11 bases unmatched. The CDR3 DNA follows: TGTGCCAGTCAACTTGGCCCTAGCGGAGATACGCAGTATTTT. This sequence encodes CASQLGPSGDTQYF.

The chain carries TRBV7-2 and TRBJ2-7; TRBD2 matches 11 bases. Germline V gene lookup returns CDR1 SGHTA and CDR2 FQGNSA. The V and J ends lost 1 base and 2 bases, in that order; junction bases with no gene match: 4. This CDR3 comprises 16 residues. The CDR3 DNA reads as TGTGCCAGCAGCTTAGAGGGGACTAGCGGAACCTACGAGCAGTACTTC. This codes for CASSLEGTSGTYEQYF.

This clone was seen only a few times. The chain has TRBV2 and TRBJ1-6; D not certain. CDR1 and CDR2 (germline): SNHLY, FYNNEI. CDR3 length equals 14 residues. The V gene lost 6 bases and the J gene lost 8 bases, with 14 bases spanning the gap. The CDR3 coding sequence is TGTGCCAGCAGCCGAGAAAAGTTGGATTCACCCCTCCACTTT. Encoded protein: CASSREKLDSPLHF.

This rearrangement joins TRBV18 to TRBJ2-7; D call uncertain. The V end lost 6 bases, the J end lost 3 bases, and 12 bases lay between the germline ends. In germline, CDR1 is KGHSH, CDR2 LQKENI. The CDR3 length is 13 residues. As DNA, the CDR3 is TGTGCCAGCTCTTCCGGGTCCGGCTACGAGCAGTACTTC. Its translation is CASSSGSGYEQYF.

The chain couples TRBV16 to TRBJ1-1; unclear D gene. V was trimmed by 2 bases and J by 3 bases, leaving 7 bases between them. Germline V gene sequence: CDR1 KGHSY, CDR2 FQNENV. The CDR3 is 13 amino acids. This chain's CDR3 is CASSQISDTEAFF. Here the CDR3 DNA reads TGTGCCAGCAGCCAAATTTCCGACACTGAAGCTTTCTTT.

This rearrangement joins TRBV14 to TRBJ1-1; unclear D gene. The CDR3 length is 15 residues. V was trimmed by 1 base and J by 0 bases, leaving 9 bases between them. CDR1 is SGHDN, CDR2 FVKESK, per germline. The CDR3 region has the DNA TGTGCCAGCAGCCAAGTAGAGATTATGAACACTGAAGCTTTCTTT. This codes for CASSQVEIMNTEAFF. Filled out from reference TRBV14 and TRBJ1-1, the complete variable domain reads EAGVTQFPSHSVIEKGQTVTLRCDPISGHDNLYWYRRVMGKEIKFLLHFVKESKQDESGMPNNRFLAERTGGTYSTLKVQPAELEDSGVYFCASSQVEIMNTEAFFGQGTRLTVV.

This chain links TRBV5-6 with TRBJ2-3, with a possible D match to TRBD2 (6 bases). Deletions cut 5 bases from V and 2 bases from J, with 18 bases between. There are 16 residues in the CDR3. CDR1 is SGHDT, CDR2 YYEEEE, per germline. The CDR3 DNA sequence: TGTGCCAGCAGTTTTCTCGGGACGGGACTCACAGATACGCAGTATTTT. It translates to CASSFLGTGLTDTQYF.

There are a few counts of this clone. The rearrangement joins TRBV6-1 to TRBJ2-7, with D tentatively TRBD1 (6 bases). Germline-derived CDR1 and CDR2 are MNHNS and SASEGT. CDR3 size: 14 residues. V was clipped by 7 bases and J by 2 bases, with 15 bases between them. This CDR3 is CASKEYGTTYEQYF. Here the CDR3 DNA reads TGTGCCAGCAAGGAATACGGGACAACCTACGAGCAGTACTTC.

The chain carries TRBV11-3 and TRBJ1-1; no firm D call. Trimming left V 5 bases short and J 7 bases short, with 14 bases between. The CDR3 runs 13 residues. The germline V gene encodes CDR1 SGHNT and CDR2 YENEEA. CDR3 nucleotides: TGTGCCAGCAGCGACAATCGACCGAATGAAGCTTTCTTT. It is translated as CASSDNRPNEAFF.

This clone has more than one count but fewer than ten. The V call is TRBV6-6, the J call TRBJ2-1; TRBD2 aligns across 14 bases. Germline V gene lookup returns CDR1 MNHNY and CDR2 SVGAGI (reference sequence). The CDR3 runs to 15 residues. V was pared by 8 bases and J by 5 bases, with 5 bases of the junction left unmatched. The CDR3 DNA is TGTGCCAGCTTAAGGGGACTAGCGGGAGACAATGAGCAGTTCTTC. Translated, it gives CASLRGLAGDNEQFF.

V usage is TRBV5-1 and J usage is TRBJ2-5; TRBD1 matches 8 bases. This CDR3 has 16 amino acids. In germline, CDR1 is SGHRS, CDR2 YFSETQ. V trimming: 0 bases; J trimming: 5 bases; junction bases outside the gene matches: 9. The CDR3 DNA sequence: TGCGCCAGCAGCTTGGCTCCGGCAGGGGGCGTGGAGACCCAGTACTTC. Its protein is CASSLAPAGGVETQYF.

This chain links TRBV7-9 with TRBJ1-4; D remains unclear. The germline gives CDR1 SEHNR, CDR2 FQNEAQ (reference sequence). The CDR3 contains 12 residues. The ends were cut back, 8 bases at V and 7 bases at J, with 11 bases in the middle. The CDR3 nucleotides are TGTGCCAGCGGAGAGGGAGGTGAAAAACTGTTTTTT. It specifies CASGEGGEKLFF.

The chain uses TRBV5-6 and TRBJ2-7, with TRBD2 as a possible D gene (5 bases). Germline lookup yields CDR1 SGHDT and CDR2 YYEEEE. The CDR3 loop spans 14 amino acids. The V gene lost 2 bases and the J gene lost 1 base, with 10 bases spanning the gap. CDR3 sequence reads: CASSFSSGSYEQYF. The CDR3 nucleotides read TGTGCCAGCAGCTTTTCGTCGGGGTCCTACGAGCAGTACTTC.

Worth noting for this clone: Its ends do not fully match the called genes, so a read error is possible. This chain connects TRBV5-6 to TRBJ2-6, with a tentative D call TRBD1 (8 bases). Per germline, CDR1 SGHDT and CDR2 YYEEEE. This CDR3 is 16 amino acids long. CDR3 in DNA: TGTGCCAGCAGGACACAGGGGGGGGGTGGGGCCAACGGCCTGACTTTC. Its translation is CASRTQGGGGANGLTF.

For this clone: Other DNA sequences within the sample encode an identical CDR3. V usage is TRBV9 and J usage is TRBJ1-1; D gene uncertain. Germline V gives CDR1 SGDLS, CDR2 YYNGEE. This CDR3 region has 13 residues. The V and J ends lost 2 bases and 5 bases respectively, with 10 bases between them. The CDR3 here is CASSVEEGTEAFF. CDR3 in DNA: TGTGCCAGCAGCGTTGAGGAGGGTACTGAAGCTTTCTTT. Looking up the rest from reference TRBV9 and TRBJ1-1 gives the full variable domain: DSGVTQTPKHLITATGQRVTLRCSPRSGDLSVYWYQQSLDQGLQFLIQYYNGEERAKGNILERFSAQQFPDLHSELNLSSLELGDSALYFCASSVEEGTEAFFGQGTRLTVV.

The chain joins TRBV7-8 to TRBJ1-1; the D gene is possibly TRBD1 (5 bases). CDR1 and CDR2 from the germline V gene are SGHVS and FQNEAQ. This CDR3 region has 14 residues. Trimming left V 3 bases short and J 1 base short, with 9 bases between. For the CDR3, the DNA is TGTGCCAGCAGCTTGTGGGGCCCGAACACTGAAGCTTTCTTT. Protein: CASSLWGPNTEAFF.

The chain couples TRBV15 to TRBJ2-1, with a tentative D call TRBD1 (6 bases). V lost 2 bases, J lost 3 bases, and 11 bases lay in between. Germline V gives CDR1 LNHNV, CDR2 YYDKDF (reference sequence). The CDR3 is made up of 15 amino acids. The CDR3 DNA reads TGTGCCACCAGCAGAAAACAGGGTAACTACAATGAGCAGTTCTTC. Its translation: CATSRKQGNYNEQFF.

This rearrangement joins TRBV10-3 to TRBJ2-1, with TRBD2 matching over 7 bases. J was trimmed by 3 bases and V by 0 bases; bases with no gene match: 5. This CDR3 comprises 16 residues. Germline CDR1 and CDR2: ENHRY and SYGVKD. The CDR3 protein is CAISESELANYNEQFF. Written as DNA, the CDR3 is TGTGCCATCAGTGAGTCTGAACTAGCGAACTACAATGAGCAGTTCTTC.